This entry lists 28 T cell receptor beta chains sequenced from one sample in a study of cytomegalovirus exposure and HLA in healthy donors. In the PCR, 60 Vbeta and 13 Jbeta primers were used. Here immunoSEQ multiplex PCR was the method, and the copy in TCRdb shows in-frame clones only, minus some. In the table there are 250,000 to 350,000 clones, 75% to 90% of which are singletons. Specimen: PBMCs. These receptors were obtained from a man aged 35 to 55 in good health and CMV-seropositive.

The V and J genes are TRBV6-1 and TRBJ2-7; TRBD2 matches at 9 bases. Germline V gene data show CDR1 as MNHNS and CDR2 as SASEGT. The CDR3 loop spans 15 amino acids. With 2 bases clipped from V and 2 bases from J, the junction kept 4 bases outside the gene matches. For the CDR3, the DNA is TGTGCCAGCAGTGAACAAGCGGGGGGAGCCTACGAGCAGTACTTC. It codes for CASSEQAGGAYEQYF.

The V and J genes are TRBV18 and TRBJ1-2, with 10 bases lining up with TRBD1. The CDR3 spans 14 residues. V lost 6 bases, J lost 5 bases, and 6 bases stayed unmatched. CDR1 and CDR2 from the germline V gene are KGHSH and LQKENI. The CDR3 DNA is TGTGCCAGCTCTCCCGACAGGGGGCTTTATGGCTACACCTTC. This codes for CASSPDRGLYGYTF.

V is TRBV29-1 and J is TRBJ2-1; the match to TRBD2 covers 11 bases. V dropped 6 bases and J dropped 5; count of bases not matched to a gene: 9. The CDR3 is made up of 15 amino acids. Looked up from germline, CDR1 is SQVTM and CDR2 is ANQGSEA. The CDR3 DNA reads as TGCAGCGTGGAGACCGGGACTAGCGGCAACAATGAGCAGTTCTTC. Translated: CSVETGTSGNNEQFF.

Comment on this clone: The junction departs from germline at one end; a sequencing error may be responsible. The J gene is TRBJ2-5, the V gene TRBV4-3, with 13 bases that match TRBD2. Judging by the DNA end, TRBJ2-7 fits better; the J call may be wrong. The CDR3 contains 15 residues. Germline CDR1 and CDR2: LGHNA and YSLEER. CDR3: CASNQGTSGAYEQYF. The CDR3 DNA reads TGCGCCAGCAACCAAGGGACTAGCGGGGCCTACGAGCAGTACTTC.

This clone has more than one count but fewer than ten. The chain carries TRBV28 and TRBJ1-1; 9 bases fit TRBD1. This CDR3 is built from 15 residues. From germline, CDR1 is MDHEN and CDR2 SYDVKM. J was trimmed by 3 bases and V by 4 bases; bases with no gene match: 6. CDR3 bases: TGTGCCAGCAGTTCACCCGGGACAGGGCACACTGAAGCTTTCTTT. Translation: CASSSPGTGHTEAFF.

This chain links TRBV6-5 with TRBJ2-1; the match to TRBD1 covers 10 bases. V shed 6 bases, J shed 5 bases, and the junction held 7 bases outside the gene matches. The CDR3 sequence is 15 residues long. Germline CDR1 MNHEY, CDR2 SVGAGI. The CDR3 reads CASRVDRGHNNEQFF. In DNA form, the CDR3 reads TGTGCCAGCAGGGTCGACAGGGGGCACAACAATGAGCAGTTCTTC.

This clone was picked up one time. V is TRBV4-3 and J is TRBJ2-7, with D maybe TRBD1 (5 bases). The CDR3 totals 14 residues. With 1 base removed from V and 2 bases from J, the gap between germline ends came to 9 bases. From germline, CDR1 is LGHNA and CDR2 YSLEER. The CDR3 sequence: CASSQGAGPYEQYF. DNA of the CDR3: TGCGCCAGCAGCCAAGGGGCAGGGCCCTACGAGCAGTACTTC.

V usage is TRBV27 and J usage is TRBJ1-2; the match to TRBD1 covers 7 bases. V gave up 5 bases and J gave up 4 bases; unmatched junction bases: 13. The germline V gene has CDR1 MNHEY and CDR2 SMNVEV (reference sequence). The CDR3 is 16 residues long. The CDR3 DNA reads TGTGCCAGCAGTCCCCTGGACAGGATCCATGGCTATGGCTACACCTTC. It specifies CASSPLDRIHGYGYTF.

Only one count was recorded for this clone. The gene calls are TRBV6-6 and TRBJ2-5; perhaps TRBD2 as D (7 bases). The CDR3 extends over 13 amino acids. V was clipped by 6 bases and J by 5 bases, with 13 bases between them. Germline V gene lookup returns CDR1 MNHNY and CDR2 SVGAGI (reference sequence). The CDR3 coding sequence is TGTGCCAGCAGCCAACAGGGAGGGGAGACCCAGTACTTC. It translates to CASSQQGGETQYF.

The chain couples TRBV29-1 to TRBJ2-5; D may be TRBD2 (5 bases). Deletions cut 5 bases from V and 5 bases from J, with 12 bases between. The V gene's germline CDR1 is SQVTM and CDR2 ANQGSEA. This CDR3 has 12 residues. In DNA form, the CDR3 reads TGCAGCGTTTGGAGCGACTACGAGACCCAGTACTTC. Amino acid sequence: CSVWSDYETQYF.

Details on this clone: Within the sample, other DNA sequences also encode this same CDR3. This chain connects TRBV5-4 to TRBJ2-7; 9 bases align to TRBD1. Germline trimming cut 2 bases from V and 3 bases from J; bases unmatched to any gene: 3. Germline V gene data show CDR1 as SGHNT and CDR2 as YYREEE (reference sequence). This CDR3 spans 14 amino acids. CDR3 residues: CASSFGTGLYEQYF. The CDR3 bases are TGTGCCAGCAGCTTTGGGACAGGGCTCTACGAGCAGTACTTC.

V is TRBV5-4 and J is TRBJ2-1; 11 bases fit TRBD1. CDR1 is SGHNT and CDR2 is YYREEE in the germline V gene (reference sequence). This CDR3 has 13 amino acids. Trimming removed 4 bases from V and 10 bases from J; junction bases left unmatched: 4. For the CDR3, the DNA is TGTGCCAGCAGCGGGGACAGGGGGTGGGAGCAGTTCTTC. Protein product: CASSGDRGWEQFF. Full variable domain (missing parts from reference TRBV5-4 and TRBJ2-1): ETGVTQSPTHLIKTRGQQVTLRCSSQSGHNTVSWYQQALGQGPQFIFQYYREEENGRGNFPPRFSGLQFPNYSSELNVNALELDDSALYLCASSGDRGWEQFFGPGTRLTVL.

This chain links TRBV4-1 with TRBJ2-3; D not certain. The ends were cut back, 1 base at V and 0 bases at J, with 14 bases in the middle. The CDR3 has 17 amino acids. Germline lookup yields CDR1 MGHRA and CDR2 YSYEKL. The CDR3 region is CASSQVPVGSSTDTQYF. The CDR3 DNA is TGCGCCAGCAGCCAAGTCCCCGTTGGCTCTAGCACAGATACGCAGTATTTT.

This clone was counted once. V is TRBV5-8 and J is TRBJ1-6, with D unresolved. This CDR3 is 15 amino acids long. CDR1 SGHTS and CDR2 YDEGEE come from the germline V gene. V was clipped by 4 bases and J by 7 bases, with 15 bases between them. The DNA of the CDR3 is TGTGCCAGCAGCCTGTTAACCCTGCGGAATTCACCCCTCCACTTT. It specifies CASSLLTLRNSPLHF.

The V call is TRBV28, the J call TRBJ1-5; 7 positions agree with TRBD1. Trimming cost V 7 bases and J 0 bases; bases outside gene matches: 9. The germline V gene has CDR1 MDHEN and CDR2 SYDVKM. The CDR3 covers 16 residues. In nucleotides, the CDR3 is TGTGCCAGCATCTCCCGGGACAGTTATAGCAATCAGCCCCAGCATTTT. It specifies CASISRDSYSNQPQHF.

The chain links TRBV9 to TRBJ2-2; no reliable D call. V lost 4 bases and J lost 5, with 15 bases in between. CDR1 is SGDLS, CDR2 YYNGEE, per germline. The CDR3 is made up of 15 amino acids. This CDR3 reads CASSIRPLGTGELFF. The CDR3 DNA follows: TGTGCCAGCAGCATACGACCCCTCGGGACCGGGGAGCTGTTTTTT.

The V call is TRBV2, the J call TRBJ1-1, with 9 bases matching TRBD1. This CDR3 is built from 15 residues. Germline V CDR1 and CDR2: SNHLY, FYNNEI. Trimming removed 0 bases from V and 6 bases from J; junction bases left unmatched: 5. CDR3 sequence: CASSEALGTGSEAFF. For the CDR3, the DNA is TGTGCCAGCAGTGAAGCGCTTGGGACAGGGTCTGAAGCTTTCTTT.

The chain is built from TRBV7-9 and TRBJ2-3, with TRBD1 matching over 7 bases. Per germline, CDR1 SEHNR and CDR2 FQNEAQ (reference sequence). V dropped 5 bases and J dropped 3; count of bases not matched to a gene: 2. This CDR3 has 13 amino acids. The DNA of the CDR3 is TGTGCCAGCAGCAACAGGGGAACAGATACGCAGTATTTT. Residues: CASSNRGTDTQYF.

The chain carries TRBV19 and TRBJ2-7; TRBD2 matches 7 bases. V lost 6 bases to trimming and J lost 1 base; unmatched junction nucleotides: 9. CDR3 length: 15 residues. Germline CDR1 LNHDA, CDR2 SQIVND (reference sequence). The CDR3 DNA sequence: TGTGCCAGTAGCCTTAGGACTAGTCCATCCTACGAGCAGTACTTC. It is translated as CASSLRTSPSYEQYF.

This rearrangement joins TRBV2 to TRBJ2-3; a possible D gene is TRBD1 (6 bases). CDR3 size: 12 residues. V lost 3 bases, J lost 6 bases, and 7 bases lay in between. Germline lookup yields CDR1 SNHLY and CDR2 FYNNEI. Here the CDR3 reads CASSETGDTQYF. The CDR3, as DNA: TGTGCCAGCAGTGAGACAGGTGATACGCAGTATTTT. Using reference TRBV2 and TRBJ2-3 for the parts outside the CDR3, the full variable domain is EPEVTQTPSHQVTQMGQEVILRCVPISNHLYFYWYRQILGQKVEFLVSFYNNEISEKSEIFDDQFSVERPDGSNFTLKIRSTKLEDSAMYFCASSETGDTQYFGPGTRLTVL.

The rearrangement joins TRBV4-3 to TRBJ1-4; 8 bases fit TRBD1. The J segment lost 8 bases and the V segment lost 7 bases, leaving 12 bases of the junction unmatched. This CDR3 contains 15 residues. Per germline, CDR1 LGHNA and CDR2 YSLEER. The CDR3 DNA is TGCGCCAGCAATTCTCCCGGGACAGGCCGCGAAAAACTGTTTTTT. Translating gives CASNSPGTGREKLFF.

CDR3 protein: CASSSEGAPQFF. The DNA of the CDR3 is TGCGCCAGCAGCTCCGAAGGAGCCCCGCAGTTCTTC. V usage is TRBV5-1 and J usage is TRBJ2-1; D not resolved. V was clipped by 3 bases and J by 12 bases, with 13 bases between them. The V gene's germline CDR1 is SGHRS and CDR2 YFSETQ. The CDR3 covers 12 residues.

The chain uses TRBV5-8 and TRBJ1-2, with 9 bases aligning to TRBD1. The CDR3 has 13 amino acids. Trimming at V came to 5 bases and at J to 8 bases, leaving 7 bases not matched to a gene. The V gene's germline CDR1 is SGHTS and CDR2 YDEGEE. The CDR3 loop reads CASRTTGGRGYTF. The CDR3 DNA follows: TGTGCCAGCAGAACTACAGGGGGCAGGGGCTACACCTTC.

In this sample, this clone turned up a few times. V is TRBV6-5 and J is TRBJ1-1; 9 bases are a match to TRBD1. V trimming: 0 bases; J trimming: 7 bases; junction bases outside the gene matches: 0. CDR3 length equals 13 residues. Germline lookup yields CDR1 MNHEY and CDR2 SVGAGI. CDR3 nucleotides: TGTGCCAGCAGTTACTCGGGACAGGGTGAAGCTTTCTTT. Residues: CASSYSGQGEAFF.

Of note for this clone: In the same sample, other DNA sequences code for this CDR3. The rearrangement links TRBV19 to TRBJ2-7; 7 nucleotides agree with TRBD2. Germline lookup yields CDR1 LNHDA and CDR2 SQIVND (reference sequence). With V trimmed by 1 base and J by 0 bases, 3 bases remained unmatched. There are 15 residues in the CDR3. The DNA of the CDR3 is TGTGCCAGTAGTATAGCGGGAGGTTCCTCCTACGAGCAGTACTTC. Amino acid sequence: CASSIAGGSSYEQYF.

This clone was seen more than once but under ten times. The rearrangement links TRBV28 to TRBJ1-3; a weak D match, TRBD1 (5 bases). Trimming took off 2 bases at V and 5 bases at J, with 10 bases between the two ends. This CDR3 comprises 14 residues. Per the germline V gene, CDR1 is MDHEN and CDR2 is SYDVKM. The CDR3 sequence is CASSLGEGRNTIYF. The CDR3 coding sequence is TGTGCCAGCAGTTTAGGGGAGGGACGAAACACCATATATTTT.

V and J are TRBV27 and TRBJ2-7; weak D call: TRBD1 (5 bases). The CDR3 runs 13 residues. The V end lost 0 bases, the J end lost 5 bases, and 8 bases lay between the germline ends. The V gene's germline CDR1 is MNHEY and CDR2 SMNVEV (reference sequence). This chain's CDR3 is CASSLSQGDEQYF. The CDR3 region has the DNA TGTGCCAGCAGTTTATCGCAGGGCGACGAGCAGTACTTC.

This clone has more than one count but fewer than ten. The CDR3 sequence is CASSPDRPNTEAFF. The CDR3 DNA sequence: TGCGCCAGCAGCCCGGACAGGCCGAACACTGAAGCTTTCTTT. The rearrangement joins TRBV5-1 to TRBJ1-1, with 7 bases lining up with TRBD1. CDR3 length: 14 residues. V was pared by 4 bases and J by 1 base, with 4 bases of the junction left unmatched. Per the germline V gene, CDR1 is SGHRS and CDR2 is YFSETQ.